The rows below give T cell receptor beta chains drawn from one sample of a study of blood T cell repertoires in COVID-19. Method: immunoSEQ multiplex PCR; TCRdb's copy keeps in-frame clones and lacks some. The sample yields 95,000 to 150,000 clones, about four fifths seen once. Material: peripheral blood. These receptors all come from a man aged 30 to 39 with COVID-19, enrolled during active disease. Both conserved end residues are part of each CDR3. A D gene is named only where the DNA matches it firmly. Where a row states a size, it is once, few, many or the class of an expanded clone; other rows omit it.

TRBV30	TRBJ2-5	TRBD2	-	CAWSVGAGFETQYF	TGTGCCTGGAGTGTGGGAGCGGGGTTTGAGACCCAGTACTTC
TRBV6-2/TRBV6-3	TRBJ2-7	TRBD2	-	CASSPWTSGGPSPYEQYF	TGTGCCAGCAGCCCTTGGACTAGCGGGGGGCCGTCCCCCTACGAGCAGTACTTC
TRBV6-5	TRBJ2-1	TRBD1	once	CASSFMTGVSEQFF	TGTGCCAGCAGTTTTATGACAGGGGTCAGTGAGCAGTTCTTC
TRBV6-5	TRBJ1-1	TRBD1	-	CAIPGTENTEAFF	TGTGCCATACCAGGGACAGAGAACACTGAAGCTTTCTTT
TRBV27	TRBJ2-7	TRBD1	-	CASSLSYGQGLYYEQYF	TGTGCCAGCAGTTTATCCTACGGACAGGGGTTATACTACGAGCAGTACTTC
TRBV11-2	TRBJ1-1	-	-	CASSRRQVSLMNTEAFF	TGTGCCAGCAGCAGGAGGCAGGTCTCCCTAATGAACACTGAAGCTTTCTTT
TRBV27	TRBJ2-1	-	-	CASSSGHSYNEQFF	TGTGCCAGCAGTTCCGGACATTCCTACAATGAGCAGTTCTTC
TRBV12-1	TRBJ2-1	-	-	CASSSASLAHSYNEQFF	TGTGCCAGCAGCTCCGCCTCACTAGCGCACTCCTACAATGAGCAGTTCTTC
TRBV7-9	TRBJ2-1	-	-	CASSLAGWGDNEQFF	TGTGCCAGCAGCTTAGCGGGGTGGGGGGACAATGAGCAGTTCTTC
TRBV27	TRBJ2-1	TRBD2	-	CASKVAGGPGYNEQFF	TGTGCCAGCAAAGTGGCGGGAGGGCCAGGGTACAATGAGCAGTTCTTC
TRBV2	TRBJ1-6	-	-	CASSEAGFADPTNSPLHF	TGTGCCAGCAGTGAAGCGGGTTTCGCGGATCCTACGAATTCACCCCTCCACTTT
TRBV12-5	TRBJ1-2	TRBD1	-	CASGAGGVDYGYTF	TGTGCTAGTGGGGCAGGGGGTGTCGACTATGGCTACACCTTC
TRBV2	TRBJ1-2	TRBD1	-	CASSQDRGASYGYTF	TGTGCCAGCAGTCAGGACAGGGGAGCTTCCTATGGCTACACCTTC
TRBV3-1/TRBV3-2	TRBJ2-5	TRBD2	-	CASSQLNREGLLKETQYF	TGTGCCAGCAGCCAATTGAACCGGGAGGGCCTCCTTAAGGAGACCCAGTACTTC
TRBV3-1/TRBV3-2	TRBJ1-2	-	-	CASSQGPQARYYGYTF	TGTGCCAGCAGCCAAGGGCCCCAGGCACGGTACTATGGCTACACCTTC
TRBV30	TRBJ1-3	-	-	CAWSVGLQLSGNTIYF	TGTGCCTGGAGTGTTGGGTTACAGCTCTCTGGAAACACCATATATTTT
TRBV11-1	TRBJ2-1	-	-	CATMGDGGREQFF	TGTGCCACCATGGGGGACGGGGGTCGAGAGCAGTTCTTC
TRBV28	TRBJ2-7	-	-	CASSSPHRGGYNEQYF	TGTGCCAGCAGCTCCCCCCATCGTGGCGGGTACAACGAGCAGTACTTC
TRBV28	TRBJ1-4	TRBD1	-	CASSPDSTGTADEKLFF	TGTGCCAGCAGTCCCGACTCCACCGGGACAGCCGATGAAAAACTGTTTTTT
TRBV5-6	TRBJ2-7	-	once	CASRREGADYEQYF	TGTGCCAGCAGAAGGGAAGGGGCGGACTACGAGCAGTACTTC
TRBV6-5	TRBJ2-7	TRBD2	-	CASLPRGGAYEQYF	TGTGCCAGTCTCCCACGCGGGGGGGCCTACGAGCAGTACTTC
TRBV27	TRBJ2-7	TRBD1	few	CASSRGTGAYEQYF	TGTGCCAGCAGTAGAGGGACAGGGGCCTACGAGCAGTACTTC
TRBV6-1	TRBJ2-5	TRBD1	once	CASSVPGQAPQETQYF	TGTGCCAGCAGTGTCCCGGGACAGGCCCCCCAAGAGACCCAGTACTTC
TRBV6-5	TRBJ2-7	-	-	CASRTGHSYEQYF	TGTGCCAGCCGAACGGGACACTCCTACGAGCAGTACTTC
TRBV28	TRBJ1-4	TRBD1	-	CASSRTGVGEKLFF	TGTGCCAGCAGCCGGACAGGGGTTGGGGAAAAACTGTTTTTT
TRBV3-1/TRBV3-2	TRBJ2-7	TRBD2	-	CASSHEGLAGGTTYEQYF	TGTGCCAGCAGCCACGAGGGACTAGCGGGCGGGACGACCTACGAGCAGTACTTC
TRBV6-2/TRBV6-3	TRBJ1-1	TRBD1	once	CASSYSRGGERRHTEAFF	TGTGCCAGCAGTTACTCGAGAGGGGGCGAGAGGCGCCACACTGAAGCTTTCTTT
TRBV12-5	TRBJ1-2	TRBD1	-	CASGLVRGTGTGNGYTF	TGTGCTAGTGGTTTGGTTAGGGGAACCGGGACAGGGAATGGCTACACCTTC
TRBV5-5	TRBJ1-1	-	-	CASSLARSGWAEAFF	TGTGCCAGCAGCTTGGCCCGTTCGGGGTGGGCTGAAGCTTTCTTT
TRBV7-9	TRBJ2-7	TRBD1	-	CASSLGQGGAYEQYF	TGTGCCAGCAGCTTGGGACAGGGAGGGGCCTACGAGCAGTACTTC
TRBV7-8	TRBJ1-2	-	-	CASSPTGPGYTF	TGTGCCAGCAGCCCTACAGGGCCTGGCTACACCTTC
TRBV5-6	TRBJ2-1	-	few	CASSLFSANEQFF	TGTGCCAGCAGCTTGTTTAGCGCCAATGAGCAGTTCTTC
TRBV2	TRBJ2-2	-	-	CASLRGGEGTGELFF	TGTGCCAGTTTGCGCGGGGGCGAAGGCACCGGGGAGCTGTTTTTT
TRBV6-1	TRBJ2-3	TRBD2	few	CASSVSSGAFTDTQYF	TGTGCCAGCAGTGTGTCTAGCGGGGCTTTCACAGATACGCAGTATTTT
TRBV28	TRBJ2-7	TRBD1	-	CASSFRGLSYEQYF	TGTGCCAGCAGTTTCAGGGGGCTTTCCTACGAGCAGTACTTC
TRBV28	TRBJ1-2	-	-	CASSLRSDLVGYTF	TGTGCCAGCAGTTTACGCTCAGACTTAGTTGGCTACACCTTC
TRBV12-3/TRBV12-4	TRBJ1-4	-	once	CASSKGGELFF	TGTGCCAGCAGTAAAGGGGGGGAACTGTTTTTT
TRBV6-5	TRBJ1-2	TRBD1	-	CASSYWRDSEIYGYTF	TGTGCCAGCAGTTACTGGAGGGACAGCGAAATCTATGGCTACACCTTC
TRBV13	TRBJ1-2	TRBD1	few	CASSPLSGGQDDGYTF	TGTGCCAGCAGCCCTCTTAGCGGGGGACAGGATGATGGCTACACCTTC
TRBV2	TRBJ2-5	-	-	CASSEVVLAETQYF	TGTGCCAGCAGTGAAGTGGTACTAGCCGAGACCCAGTACTTC
TRBV5-4	TRBJ2-3	TRBD2	-	CASSLASGGNTQYF	TGTGCCAGCAGCTTGGCTAGCGGGGGGAATACGCAGTATTTT
TRBV5-1	TRBJ1-2	-	-	CASSLQGIDGYTF	TGCGCCAGCAGCCTACAGGGTATCGATGGCTACACCTTC
TRBV2	TRBJ2-6	-	-	CASSGAFSSGANVLTF	TGTGCCAGCAGTGGGGCCTTCTCCTCTGGGGCCAACGTCCTGACTTTC
TRBV11-2	TRBJ2-3	-	-	CASSFSGHGDTQYF	TGTGCCAGCAGCTTCTCTGGGCATGGAGATACGCAGTATTTT
TRBV30	TRBJ2-3	-	-	CAWEGDRHTQYF	TGTGCCTGGGAGGGAGACAGGCATACGCAGTATTTT